This T cell receptor beta chain was recorded in a study of response to subunit inactivated influenza vaccine. TCRdb analysed the RT-PCR reads with MiXCR anew, one entry per CDR3 protein. The top ten clones hold roughly 9.6% of a sample with hundreds of thousands of distinct CDR3 sequences, 10% to 12% of them seen once. Germline loops: CDR1 DFQATT, CDR2 SNEGSKA (reference sequence). With 3 bases clipped from V and 6 bases from J, the junction kept 12 bases outside the gene matches. This CDR3 spans 15 amino acids. These data also formed part of another study, on T cells expressing NK-cell markers. From that study: Making the TCR beta cDNA relied on 5'RACE template switching with UMIs. Sorted CD3+CD56+NKG2C+, CD3+CD56+NKG2C- and CD3+CD56-NKG2C+ T cells provided the TCR beta repertoires. The study found dominant NKG2C+ clonotypes at about 1.0-7.0% of CD8+ T cells in six donors.

Sequences were derived from PBMCs from blood, sampled on the day of vaccination. The chain recombines TRBV20-1 with TRBJ2-3; 7 bases align to TRBD2. The origin of this receptor is a man aged 45 to 65 who received an inactivated influenza vaccine. The CDR3 loop is CSARRGLMPPDTQYF. In DNA, the CDR3 is TGCAGTGCTAGGAGGGGACTAATGCCCCCCGATACGCAGTATTTT.